This T cell receptor beta chain is drawn from a study of blood T cells in healthy people across ages. Findings and caveats of the study: The percentage of naive T cells correlated strongly with TCR beta diversity. Donors of long life had a larger count of naive CD4+ cells and greater diversity than aged donors.

Healthy Russian Caucasian donors spanned ages roughly 6 to 100 years. Of note for this clonotype: The antigen is not known.

A second PCR, run for about 6 to 11 cycles, used a sample-barcoded 5' primer plus a J-beta primer mix. Template switching added a 12-random-nucleotide identifier to every cDNA molecule. MiXCR was run by TCRdb on the 5' RACE reads, yielding one entry per CDR3 protein. The data contain 1.5 million to 2 million distinct CDR3 sequences, roughly 30% of them singletons. The receptor was derived from a woman in her 30s in good health. Sequencing was done on a sample of blood.

The CDR3 DNA is TGTGCCAGCAGCCGGGGGGGGAAAGTTGCCGGGGAGCTGTTTTTT. Residues: CASSRGGKVAGELFF. This rearrangement joins TRBV6-5 to TRBJ2-2, with 8 bases aligning to TRBD2. After removal of 6 bases from V and 6 bases from J, the junction contained 9 bases not matched to a gene. The CDR3 covers 15 residues. The V gene's germline CDR1 is MNHEY and CDR2 SVGAGI.